These 5 T cell receptor beta chains originate from one sample sequenced in a study of blood T cells in healthy people across ages. With a J-beta primer mix and a sample-barcoded 5' primer, a second PCR ran roughly 6 to 11 cycles. From the 5' RACE reads, TCRdb called clonotypes with MiXCR, one entry per CDR3 protein. Of hundreds of thousands of distinct CDR3 sequences listed, around 50% are singletons. Sequences were obtained from blood. These TCRs come from a woman of 80 years or more in good health.

The gene calls are TRBV28 and TRBJ2-7; D call uncertain. The CDR3 length is 12 residues. The germline gives CDR1 MDHEN, CDR2 SYDVKM. Trimming pared 3 bases from V and 2 bases from J, leaving 5 bases between. As DNA, the CDR3 is TGTGCCAGCAGTTTCAGGCCCTACGAGCAGTACTTC. It translates to CASSFRPYEQYF.

The chain joins TRBV12-3 or TRBV12-4 to TRBJ1-1; 10 bases are shared with TRBD1. This CDR3 has 16 residues. V trimming: 3 bases; J trimming: 4 bases; junction bases outside the gene matches: 8. The CDR3 nucleotides read TGTGCCAGCAGTTTGGGGACAGGGGACAGGAGCACTGAAGCTTTCTTT. Translated, it gives CASSLGTGDRSTEAFF.

V gene TRBV20-1 combines with J gene TRBJ1-2; 9 bases are a match to TRBD1. Germline CDR1 and CDR2: DFQATT and SNEGSKA (reference sequence). The ends lost 5 bases at V and 8 bases at J; junction bases unmatched: 15. The CDR3 loop spans 15 amino acids. DNA for the CDR3: TGCAGTGCTCGTCCCGGGACAGGGACGGGGAGAGGCTACACCTTC. The encoded protein is CSARPGTGTGRGYTF.

This clonotype showed up many times. The chain uses TRBV2 and TRBJ2-4; D tentatively reads TRBD1 or TRBD2 (7 bases each). The germline V gene has CDR1 SNHLY and CDR2 FYNNEI. The V and J ends lost 4 bases and 8 bases respectively, with 12 bases between them. The CDR3 covers 13 residues. CDR3 DNA sequence: TGTGCCAGCAGTGGACAGGGAGGGGACATTCAGTACTTC. Its translation: CASSGQGGDIQYF.

This clonotype was observed at least ten times. The chain employs TRBV20-1 and TRBJ2-7; D is undetermined. Per germline, CDR1 DFQATT and CDR2 SNEGSKA (reference sequence). The length of the CDR3 is 13 residues. V was pared by 4 bases and J by 0 bases, with 10 bases between. The CDR3 region is CSATPPSSYEQYF. The CDR3 bases are TGCAGTGCTACTCCCCCGAGCTCCTACGAGCAGTACTTC.